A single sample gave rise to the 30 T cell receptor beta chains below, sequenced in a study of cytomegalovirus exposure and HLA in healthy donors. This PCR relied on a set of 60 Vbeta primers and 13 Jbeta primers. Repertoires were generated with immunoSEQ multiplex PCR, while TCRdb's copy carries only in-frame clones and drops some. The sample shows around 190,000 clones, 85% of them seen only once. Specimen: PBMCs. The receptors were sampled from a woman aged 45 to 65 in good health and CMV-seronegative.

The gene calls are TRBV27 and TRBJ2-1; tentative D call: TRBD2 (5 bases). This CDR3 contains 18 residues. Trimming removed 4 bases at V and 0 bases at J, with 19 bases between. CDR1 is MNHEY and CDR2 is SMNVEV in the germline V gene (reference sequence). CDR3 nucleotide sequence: TGTGCCAGCAGTTCCAGCCGCTTAGCGCCCCTCTCCTACAATGAGCAGTTCTTC. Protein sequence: CASSSSRLAPLSYNEQFF.

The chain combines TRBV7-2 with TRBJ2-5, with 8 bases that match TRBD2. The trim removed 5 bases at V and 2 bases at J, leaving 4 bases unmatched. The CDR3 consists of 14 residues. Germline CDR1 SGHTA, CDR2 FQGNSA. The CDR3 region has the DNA TGTGCCAGCAGCCTCGGCGGGAGGCAAGAGACCCAGTACTTC. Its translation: CASSLGGRQETQYF.

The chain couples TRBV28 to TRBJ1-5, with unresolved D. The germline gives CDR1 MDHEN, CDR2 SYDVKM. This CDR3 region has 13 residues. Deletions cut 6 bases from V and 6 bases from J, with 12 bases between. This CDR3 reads CASSYSVSQPQHF. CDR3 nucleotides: TGTGCCAGCAGCTACTCCGTTAGTCAGCCCCAGCATTTT.

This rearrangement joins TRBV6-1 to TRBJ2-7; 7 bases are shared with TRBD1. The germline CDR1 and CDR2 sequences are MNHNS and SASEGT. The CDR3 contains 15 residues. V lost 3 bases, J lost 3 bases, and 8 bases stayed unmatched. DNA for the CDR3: TGTGCCAGCAGTGACCCGGGACAGCCAAACTACGAGCAGTACTTC. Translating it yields CASSDPGQPNYEQYF.

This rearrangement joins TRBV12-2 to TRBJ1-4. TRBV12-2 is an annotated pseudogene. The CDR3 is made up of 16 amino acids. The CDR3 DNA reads TGTGCAAGTCGCTTACTTCCCGGGGGGCGCCGAGAAAAACTGTTTTTT. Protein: CASRLLPGGRREKLFF.

The CDR3 spells CASSPDPGGYGNTIYF. CDR3 sequence (DNA): TGTGCCAGCAGCCCCGACCCGGGGGGCTATGGAAACACCATATATTTT. The rearrangement links TRBV9 to TRBJ1-3; the D gene is possibly TRBD1 (6 bases). CDR3 length equals 16 residues. Germline assignment: CDR1 SGDLS and CDR2 YYNGEE. The V gene lost 4 bases and the J gene lost 3 bases, with 17 bases spanning the gap.

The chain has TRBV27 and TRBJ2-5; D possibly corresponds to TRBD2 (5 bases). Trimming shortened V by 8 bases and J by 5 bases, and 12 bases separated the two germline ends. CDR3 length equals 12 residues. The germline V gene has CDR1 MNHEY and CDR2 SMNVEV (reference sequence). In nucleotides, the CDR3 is TGTGCCAGCGCCCCTCCGGGGGAGACCCAGTACTTC. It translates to CASAPPGETQYF.

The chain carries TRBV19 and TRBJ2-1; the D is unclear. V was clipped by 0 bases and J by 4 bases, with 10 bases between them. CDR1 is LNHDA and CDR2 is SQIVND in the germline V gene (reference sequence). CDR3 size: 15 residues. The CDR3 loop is CASSIERILYNEQFF. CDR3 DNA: TGTGCCAGTAGTATAGAGCGGATCCTTTACAATGAGCAGTTCTTC.

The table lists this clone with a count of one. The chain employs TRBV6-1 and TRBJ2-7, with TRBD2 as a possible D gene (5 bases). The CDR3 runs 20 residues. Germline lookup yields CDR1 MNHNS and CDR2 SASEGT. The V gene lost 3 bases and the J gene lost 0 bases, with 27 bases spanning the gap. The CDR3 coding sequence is TGTGCCAGCAGTGAGCGAGTATCCTATAGCGAAAGGCATTACTCCTACGAGCAGTACTTC. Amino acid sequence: CASSERVSYSERHYSYEQYF.

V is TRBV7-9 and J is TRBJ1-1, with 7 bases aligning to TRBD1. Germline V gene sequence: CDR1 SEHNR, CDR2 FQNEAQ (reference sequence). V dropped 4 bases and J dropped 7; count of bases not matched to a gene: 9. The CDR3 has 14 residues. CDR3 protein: CASSSSGQTGEAFF. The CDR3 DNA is TGTGCCAGCAGCTCCTCGGGACAGACTGGTGAAGCTTTCTTT.

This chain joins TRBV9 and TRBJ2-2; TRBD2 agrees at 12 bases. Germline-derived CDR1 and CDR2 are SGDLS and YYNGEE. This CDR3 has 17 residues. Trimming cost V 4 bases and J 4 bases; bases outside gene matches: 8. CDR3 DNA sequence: TGTGCCAGCAGCCTTATACTAGCGGGAGGACGCACCGGGGAGCTGTTTTTT. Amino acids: CASSLILAGGRTGELFF.

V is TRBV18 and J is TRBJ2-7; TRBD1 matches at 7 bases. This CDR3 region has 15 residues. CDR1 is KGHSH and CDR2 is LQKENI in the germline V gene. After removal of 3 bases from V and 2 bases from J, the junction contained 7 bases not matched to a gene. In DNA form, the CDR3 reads TGTGCCAGCTCACCCGACAGGGCGAAGACCTACGAGCAGTACTTC. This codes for CASSPDRAKTYEQYF. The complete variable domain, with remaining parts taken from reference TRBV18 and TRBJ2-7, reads NAGVMQNPRHLVRRRGQEARLRCSPMKGHSHVYWYRQLPEEGLKFMVYLQKENIIDESGMPKERFSAEFPKEGPSILRIQQVVRGDSAAYFCASSPDRAKTYEQYFGPGTRLTVT.

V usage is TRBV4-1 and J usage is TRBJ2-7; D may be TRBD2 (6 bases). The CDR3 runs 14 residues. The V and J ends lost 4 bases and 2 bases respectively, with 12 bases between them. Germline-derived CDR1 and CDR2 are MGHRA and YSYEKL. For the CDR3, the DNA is TGCGCCAGCAGCCTCCGGACGGGAGCCTACGAGCAGTACTTC. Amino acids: CASSLRTGAYEQYF.

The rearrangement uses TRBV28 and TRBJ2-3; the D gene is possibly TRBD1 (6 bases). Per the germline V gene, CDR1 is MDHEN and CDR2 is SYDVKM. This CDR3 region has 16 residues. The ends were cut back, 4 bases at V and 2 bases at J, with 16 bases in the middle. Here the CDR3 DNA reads TGTGCCAGCAGTTATCAGGGGCTAACCCCCACAGATACGCAGTATTTT. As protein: CASSYQGLTPTDTQYF.

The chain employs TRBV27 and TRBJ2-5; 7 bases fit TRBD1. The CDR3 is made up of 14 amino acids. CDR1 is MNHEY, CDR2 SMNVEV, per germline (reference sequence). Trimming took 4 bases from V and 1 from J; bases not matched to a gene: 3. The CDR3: CASSSPGGQETQYF. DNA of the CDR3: TGTGCCAGCAGTTCCCCAGGGGGCCAAGAGACCCAGTACTTC.

The DNA of the CDR3 is TGTGCCTGGACTCTCCACCGTTCGCGAGAGCAGTACTTC. Amino acids: CAWTLHRSREQYF. The chain has TRBV30 and TRBJ2-7, with D uncertain. This CDR3 region has 13 residues. CDR1 GTSNPN and CDR2 SVGIG come from the germline V gene (reference sequence). V gave up 4 bases and J gave up 7 bases, with 17 bases separating them.

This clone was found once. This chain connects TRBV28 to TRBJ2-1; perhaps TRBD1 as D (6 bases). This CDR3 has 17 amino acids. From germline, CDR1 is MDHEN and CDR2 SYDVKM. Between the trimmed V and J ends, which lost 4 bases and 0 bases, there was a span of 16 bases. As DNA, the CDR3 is TGTGCCAGCAGTTGGGGGCAGCGGCTGAGCTCCTACAATGAGCAGTTCTTC. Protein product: CASSWGQRLSSYNEQFF.

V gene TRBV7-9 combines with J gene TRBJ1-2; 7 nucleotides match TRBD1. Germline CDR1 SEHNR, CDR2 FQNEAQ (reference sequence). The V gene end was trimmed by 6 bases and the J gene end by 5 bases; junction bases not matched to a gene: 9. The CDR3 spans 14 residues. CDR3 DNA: TGTGCCAGCAGGCCGGGACAGTTGTCGTATGGCTACACCTTC. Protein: CASRPGQLSYGYTF.

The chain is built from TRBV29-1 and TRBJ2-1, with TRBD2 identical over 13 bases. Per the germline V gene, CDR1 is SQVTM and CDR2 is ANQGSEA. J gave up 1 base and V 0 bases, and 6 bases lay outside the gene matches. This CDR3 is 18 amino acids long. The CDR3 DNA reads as TGCAGCGTTGAAGATCACCTGGGACTAGCGGGATCCTACAATGAGCAGTTCTTC. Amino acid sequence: CSVEDHLGLAGSYNEQFF.

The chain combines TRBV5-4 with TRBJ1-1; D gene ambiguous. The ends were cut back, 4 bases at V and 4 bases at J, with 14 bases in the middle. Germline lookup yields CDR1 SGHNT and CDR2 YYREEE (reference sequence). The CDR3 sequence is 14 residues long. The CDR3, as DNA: TGTGCCAGCAGCCGCTCTTATAGTAGCACTGAAGCTTTCTTT. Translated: CASSRSYSSTEAFF.

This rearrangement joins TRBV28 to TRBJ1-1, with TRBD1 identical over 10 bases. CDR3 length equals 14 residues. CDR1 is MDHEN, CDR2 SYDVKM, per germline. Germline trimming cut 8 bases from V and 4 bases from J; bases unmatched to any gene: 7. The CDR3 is CASRVRTGGTEAFF. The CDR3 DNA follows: TGTGCCAGCCGTGTAAGGACAGGGGGCACTGAAGCTTTCTTT.

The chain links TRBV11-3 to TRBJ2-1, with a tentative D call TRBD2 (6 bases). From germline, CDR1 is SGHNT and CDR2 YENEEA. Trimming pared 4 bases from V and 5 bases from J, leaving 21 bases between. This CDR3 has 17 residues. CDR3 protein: CASSSRKTEGLDNEQFF. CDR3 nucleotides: TGTGCCAGCAGCTCCCGGAAGACGGAGGGCCTCGACAATGAGCAGTTCTTC. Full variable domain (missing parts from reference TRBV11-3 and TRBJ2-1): EAGVVQSPRYKIIEKKQPVAFWCNPISGHNTLYWYLQNLGQGPELLIRYENEEAVDDSQLPKDRFSAERLKGVDSTLKIQPAELGDSAVYLCASSSRKTEGLDNEQFFGPGTRLTVL.

The CDR3 DNA reads TGTGCCAGTAGTAACCAGGGGAAGAGGCAAGGGTATGGCTACACCTTC. The encoded protein is CASSNQGKRQGYGYTF. This rearrangement joins TRBV19 to TRBJ1-2, with a tentative D call TRBD1 (6 bases). V lost 4 bases, J lost 5 bases, and 20 bases lay in between. Germline V CDR1 and CDR2: LNHDA, SQIVND (reference sequence). This CDR3 comprises 16 residues.

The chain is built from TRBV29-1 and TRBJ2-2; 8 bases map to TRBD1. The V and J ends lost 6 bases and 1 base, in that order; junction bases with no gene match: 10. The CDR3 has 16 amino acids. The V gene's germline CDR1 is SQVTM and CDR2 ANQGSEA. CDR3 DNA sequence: TGCAGCGTCGCTAAAACCGGGACAGGGAACACCGGGGAGCTGTTTTTT. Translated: CSVAKTGTGNTGELFF.

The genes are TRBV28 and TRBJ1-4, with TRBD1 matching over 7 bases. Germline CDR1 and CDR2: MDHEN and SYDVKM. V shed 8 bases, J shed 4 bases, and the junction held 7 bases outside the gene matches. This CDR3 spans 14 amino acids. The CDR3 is CASGGQDVNEKLFF. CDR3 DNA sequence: TGTGCCAGCGGAGGACAGGATGTTAATGAAAAACTGTTTTTT.

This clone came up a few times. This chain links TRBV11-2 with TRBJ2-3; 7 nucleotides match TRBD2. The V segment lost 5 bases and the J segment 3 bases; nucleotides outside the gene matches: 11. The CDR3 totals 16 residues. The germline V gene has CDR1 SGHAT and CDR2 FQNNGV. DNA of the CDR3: TGTGCCAGCAGCCAATTATTCCGGGAGGAGACAGATACGCAGTATTTT. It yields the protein CASSQLFREETDTQYF.

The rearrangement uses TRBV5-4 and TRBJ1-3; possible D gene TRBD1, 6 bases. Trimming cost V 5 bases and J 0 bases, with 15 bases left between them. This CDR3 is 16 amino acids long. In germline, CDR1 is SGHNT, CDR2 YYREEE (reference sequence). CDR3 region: CASRSTGRGSGNTIYF. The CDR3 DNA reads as TGTGCCAGCAGATCAACAGGGAGGGGCTCTGGAAACACCATATATTTT. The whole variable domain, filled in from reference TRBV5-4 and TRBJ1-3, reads ETGVTQSPTHLIKTRGQQVTLRCSSQSGHNTVSWYQQALGQGPQFIFQYYREEENGRGNFPPRFSGLQFPNYSSELNVNALELDDSALYLCASRSTGRGSGNTIYFGEGSWLTVV.

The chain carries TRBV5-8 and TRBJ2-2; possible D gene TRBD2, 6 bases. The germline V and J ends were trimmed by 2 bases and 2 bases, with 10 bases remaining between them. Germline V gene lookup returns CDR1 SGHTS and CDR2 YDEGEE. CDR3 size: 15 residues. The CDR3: CASSFSSGNTGELFF. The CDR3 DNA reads TGTGCCAGCAGCTTTAGTAGCGGTAACACCGGGGAGCTGTTTTTT.

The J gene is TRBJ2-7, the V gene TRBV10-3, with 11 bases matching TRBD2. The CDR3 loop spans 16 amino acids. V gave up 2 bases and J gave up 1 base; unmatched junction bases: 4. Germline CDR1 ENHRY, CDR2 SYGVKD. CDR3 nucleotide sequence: TGTGCCATCAGTGAGCCGAGGACTAGCGGGTCCTACGAGCAGTACTTC. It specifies CAISEPRTSGSYEQYF.

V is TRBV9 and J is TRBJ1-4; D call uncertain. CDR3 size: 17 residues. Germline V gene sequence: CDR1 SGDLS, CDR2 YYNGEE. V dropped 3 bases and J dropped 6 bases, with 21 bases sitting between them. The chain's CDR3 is CASSADISGIGDEKLFF. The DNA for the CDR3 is TGTGCCAGCAGCGCCGACATCTCCGGGATCGGAGATGAAAAACTGTTTTTT.